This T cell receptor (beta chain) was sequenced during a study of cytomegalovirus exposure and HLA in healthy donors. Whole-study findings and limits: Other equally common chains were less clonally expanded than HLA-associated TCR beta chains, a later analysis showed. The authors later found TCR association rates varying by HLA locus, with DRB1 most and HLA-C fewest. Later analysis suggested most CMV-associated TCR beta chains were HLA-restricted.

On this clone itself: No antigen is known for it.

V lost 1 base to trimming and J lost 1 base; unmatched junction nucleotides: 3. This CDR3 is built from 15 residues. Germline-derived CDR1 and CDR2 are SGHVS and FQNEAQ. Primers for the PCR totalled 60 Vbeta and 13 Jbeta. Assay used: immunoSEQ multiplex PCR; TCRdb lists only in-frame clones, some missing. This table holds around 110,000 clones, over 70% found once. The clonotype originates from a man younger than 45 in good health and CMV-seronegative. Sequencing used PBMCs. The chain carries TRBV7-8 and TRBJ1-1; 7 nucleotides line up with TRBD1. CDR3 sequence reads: CASSLGPGGNTEAFF. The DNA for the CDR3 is TGTGCCAGCAGCTTAGGCCCAGGGGGGAACACTGAAGCTTTCTTT.